This T cell receptor beta chain was recorded in a study of CXCR3-negative and CXCR3-positive naive CD8 T cells. It was by 5' RACE with UMI labels that the TRB cDNA libraries were prepared. No DNA is given; TCRdb re-called the 5' RACE reads and lists each CDR3 protein once. This sample contains about 98,000 distinct CDR3 sequences. Those CD8+ T cells considered naive were CD45RO-CCR7+CD27+CD95-. This CDR3 contains 13 residues. Looked up from germline, CDR1 is SGHTA and CDR2 is FQGNSA. With regard to this clonotype: Its specificity is unknown.

Study-wide results and caveats: Memory cells differed in TRBV-TRBJ usage, but naive CXCR3-negative and CXCR3-positive cells had similar usage. Naive cells positive for CXCR3 carried more hydrophobic TRB CDR3s than CXCR3-negative ones.

Input material: naive CXCR3+ CD8+ T cells from blood. The subset was: CD45RO-CCR7+CD27+CD95- naive CD8+ T cells expressing CXCR3 (TNR3+). The chain has TRBV7-2 and TRBJ2-2. The clonotype originates from a human donor in good health. Some clones in this sample may be carry-over from other donors' samples. CDR3 sequence: CASSLVSTGELFF.